The rows below give T cell receptor beta chains drawn from one sample of a study of blood T cell repertoires in COVID-19. Assay: immunoSEQ multiplex PCR; the TCRdb copy retains only in-frame clones and omits some. Found here are about 230,000 clones, about four fifths of them singletons; the top ten hold approximately 9%. Sequenced material: peripheral blood. These receptor sequences come from a man between 35 and 55 years old with active or convalescent COVID-19. The CDR3 runs from the conserved cysteine through the conserved F or W. Each record gives: CDR3 length, J gene, D gene, V gene, clone size, CDR3 protein, CDR3 DNA. A D gene is named only where the DNA matches it firmly. Size is omitted from some rows. Given values are once, few, many or a class for expanded clones.

13 | TRBJ2-7 | - | TRBV30 | - | CAWSVGLLYEQYF | TGTGCCTGGAGTGTGGGACTTTTATACGAGCAGTACTTC
15 | TRBJ2-3 | TRBD1 | TRBV6-5 | - | CASRQGQSRADTQYF | TGTGCCAGTAGACAGGGGCAGAGTCGGGCAGATACGCAGTATTTT
16 | TRBJ1-2 | - | TRBV4-3 | once | CASSQEVAGAATGYTF | TGCGCCAGCAGCCAAGAGGTCGCAGGGGCGGCGACTGGCTACACCTTC
14 | TRBJ2-7 | TRBD1 | TRBV11-2 | few | CASSLVGTGDEQYF | TGTGCCAGCAGCTTAGTGGGGACAGGAGACGAGCAGTACTTC
14 | TRBJ1-1 | - | TRBV5-8 | - | CASSLDSVNTEAFF | TGTGCCAGCAGCTTGGATAGCGTGAACACTGAAGCTTTCTTT
18 | TRBJ1-1 | TRBD1 | TRBV3-1/TRBV3-2 | once | CASSQDGVGGTVNTEAFF | TGTGCCAGCAGCCAAGATGGGGTCGGCGGGACAGTGAACACTGAAGCTTTCTTT
15 | TRBJ2-2 | TRBD2 | TRBV25-1 | few | CASSRSGSHTGELFF | TGTGCCAGCTCCCGAAGCGGGAGTCACACCGGGGAGCTGTTTTTT
13 | TRBJ2-5 | TRBD2 | TRBV6-5 | - | CASGGLAGETQYF | TGTGCCAGCGGGGGACTAGCGGGGGAGACCCAGTACTTC
15 | TRBJ2-7 | - | TRBV15 | few | CATSREQGISYEQYF | TGTGCCACCAGCAGAGAACAGGGAATCTCCTACGAGCAGTACTTC
13 | TRBJ1-2 | - | TRBV7-9 | - | CASSLVGGSGYTF | TGTGCCAGCAGCTTAGTGGGGGGTTCTGGCTACACCTTC
15 | TRBJ2-2 | TRBD2 | TRBV10-3 | - | CAISGSGGATGELFF | TGTGCCATCAGTGGTAGCGGGGGGGCTACCGGGGAGCTGTTTTTT
23 | TRBJ2-1 | TRBD1 | TRBV18 | - | CASSPPTALGQGVCRLDWDEQFF | TGTGCCAGCTCACCCCCGACAGCCTTAGGACAGGGTGTATGCCGGCTTGATTGGGATGAGCAGTTCTTC
13 | TRBJ1-2 | - | TRBV19 | - | CASSIRENYGYTF | TGTGCCAGTAGTATCAGGGAAAACTATGGCTACACCTTC
16 | TRBJ2-3 | - | TRBV19 | - | CASSTGQTQGTDTQYF | TGTGCCAGTAGTACTGGACAGACACAAGGCACAGATACGCAGTATTTT
13 | TRBJ1-1 | - | TRBV30 | - | CAWEQGVDLPAFF | TGTGCCTGGGAACAGGGAGTCGACTTACCAGCTTTCTTT
13 | TRBJ2-7 | TRBD2 | TRBV14 | - | CASSQAPGVAGLF | TGTGCCAGCAGCCAAGCACCCGGGGTAGCGGGACTGTTC
15 | TRBJ1-1 | TRBD1 | TRBV6-5 | - | CASRMMGQLNTEAFF | TGTGCCAGCAGGATGATGGGACAGCTTAACACTGAAGCTTTCTTT
14 | TRBJ2-3 | TRBD2 | TRBV11-2 | - | CASSLNQEAGERTF | TGTGCCAGCAGCTTAAATCAGGAGGCGGGAGAGAGAACTTTT
11 | TRBJ2-5 | - | TRBV20-1 | few | CSATRVETQYF | TGCAGTGCCACACGGGTAGAGACCCAGTACTTC
13 | TRBJ2-1 | - | TRBV10-1 | - | CASSTGLGNEQFF | TGCGCCAGCAGTACGGGGTTAGGCAATGAGCAGTTCTTC
16 | TRBJ1-1 | TRBD1 | TRBV19 | - | CASRDPGQGRNTEAFF | TGTGCCAGTAGGGATCCGGGACAGGGGCGTAACACTGAAGCTTTCTTT
14 | TRBJ1-1 | TRBD1 | TRBV30 | once | CAWGQGRMNTEAFF | TGTGCCTGGGGACAGGGGCGCATGAACACTGAAGCTTTCTTT
15 | TRBJ1-1 | TRBD1 | TRBV7-3 | - | CASSQTGDGGTEAFF | TGTGCCAGCAGCCAGACAGGGGATGGGGGCACTGAAGCTTTCTTT
16 | TRBJ1-3 | TRBD1 | TRBV5-1 | - | CASSGGQGARGNTIYF | TGCGCCAGCAGCGGCGGACAGGGGGCGAGGGGAAACACCATATATTTT
11 | TRBJ1-1 | - | TRBV4-1 | once | CASSHFTEAFF | TGCGCCAGCAGCCACTTCACTGAAGCTTTCTTT
15 | TRBJ2-2 | - | TRBV15 | - | CATSRDPLNTGELFF | TGTGCCACCAGCAGAGATCCCCTGAACACCGGGGAGCTGTTTTTT
14 | TRBJ2-3 | TRBD2 | TRBV2 | - | CASSLSGRWDTQYF | TGTGCCAGCTCCTTAAGCGGGAGGTGGGATACGCAGTATTTT
16 | TRBJ2-4 | TRBD2 | TRBV4-1 | - | CASSQEPTSGKNIQYF | TGCGCCAGCAGCCAAGAACCCACTAGCGGAAAAAACATTCAGTACTTC
13 | TRBJ1-1 | - | TRBV10-3 | - | CAISAGGNTEAFF | TGTGCCATCAGTGCGGGGGGGAACACTGAAGCTTTCTTT
19 | TRBJ1-6 | - | TRBV7-2 | few | CASSLGPGQALVDNSPLHF | TGTGCCAGCAGCTTAGGGCCTGGGCAGGCCCTTGTGGATAATTCACCCCTCCACTTT
14 | TRBJ2-5 | - | TRBV18 | - | CASSPRTVKETQYF | TGTGCCAGCTCACCAAGGACAGTAAAAGAGACCCAGTACTTC
17 | TRBJ1-1 | TRBD1 | TRBV7-9 | few | CASSLDGTGHLNTEAFF | TGTGCCAGCAGCTTAGATGGGACAGGCCACTTGAACACTGAAGCTTTCTTT